The 32 T cell receptor beta chains in this list originate from one sample, sequenced in a study of regulatory T cells in long-lasting Graves disease. Arm-PCR of CDR3 regions and iRepertoire HTBI primers were used to build TCR beta libraries. TCRdb called the multiplex PCR reads again in MiXCR, with one record for every CDR3 protein. The data hold some 420,000 distinct CDR3 sequences, with under 25% observed a single time. The sample's time point: persistent/refractory GD, antithyroid drugs over 5 years with positive TRAb. The TCR library was prepared using RNA isolated from PBMCs. The specimen comprised peripheral blood mononuclear cells (PBMCs), sampled when the disease was refractory, from a patient treated with antithyroid drugs. Receptors were obtained from a female donor with Graves disease.

CDR3 coding DNA: TGTGCCAGCAGCTTCAAGGACAATCAGCCCCAGCATTTT. This encodes CASSFKDNQPQHF. V is TRBV11-2 and J is TRBJ1-5; D is unresolved. The V gene's germline CDR1 is SGHAT and CDR2 FQNNGV. The CDR3 totals 13 residues. V was cut by 3 bases and J by 3 bases, with 6 bases left in between.

The chain couples TRBV2 to TRBJ2-6, with 8 bases identical to TRBD2. J gave up 0 bases and V 6 bases, and 7 bases lay outside the gene matches. Per the germline V gene, CDR1 is SNHLY and CDR2 is FYNNEI. The CDR3 totals 17 residues. CDR3 protein: CASSLIAGGSGANVLTF. For the CDR3, the DNA is TGTGCCAGCAGCTTGATCGCGGGGGGCTCTGGGGCCAACGTCCTGACTTTC.

The table lists this clonotype with many counts. The chain has TRBV27 and TRBJ2-7; D is uncertain. There are 15 residues in the CDR3. Germline V CDR1 and CDR2: MNHEY, SMNVEV (reference sequence). Trimming took 8 bases from V and 6 from J, leaving 23 bases between them. The CDR3 here is CASRGLRAYITEQYF. For the CDR3, the DNA is TGTGCCAGCCGAGGCTTAAGGGCGTATATTACCGAGCAGTACTTC.

The chain combines TRBV30 with TRBJ1-1; D may be TRBD1 (5 bases). This CDR3 has 14 residues. With 2 bases removed from V and 6 bases from J, the gap between germline ends came to 16 bases. Germline CDR1 and CDR2: GTSNPN and SVGIG (reference sequence). The CDR3 loop reads CAWSFTALGAEAFF. The CDR3 bases are TGTGCCTGGAGTTTTACAGCTTTAGGGGCTGAAGCTTTCTTT.

The rearrangement links TRBV10-3 to TRBJ1-2; D is undetermined. This CDR3 is built from 13 residues. V lost 2 bases to trimming and J lost 3 bases, with 7 bases between them. Per the germline V gene, CDR1 is ENHRY and CDR2 is SYGVKD. DNA of the CDR3: TGTGCCATCAGTGAGCGCACGGACTATGGCTACACCTTC. Translation: CAISERTDYGYTF.

This clonotype was seen only a few times. The V and J genes are TRBV5-4 and TRBJ2-7; 7 bases map to TRBD2. The trim removed 2 bases at V and 0 bases at J, leaving 5 bases unmatched. The CDR3 runs 15 residues. Per germline, CDR1 SGHNT and CDR2 YYREEE (reference sequence). CDR3 nucleotides: TGTGCCAGCAGCTTTCTAGCGGCGAGCTCCTACGAGCAGTACTTC. Protein product: CASSFLAASSYEQYF.

The J gene is TRBJ1-2, the V gene TRBV20-1, with TRBD1 matching over 8 bases. The CDR3 runs 12 residues. Germline V gene lookup returns CDR1 DFQATT and CDR2 SNEGSKA (reference sequence). J gave up 5 bases and V 6 bases, and 5 bases lay outside the gene matches. The CDR3 region is CSAPDRVYGYTF. The CDR3 nucleotides read TGCAGTGCACCGGACAGGGTATATGGCTACACCTTC.

This clonotype was seen repeatedly, ten times or more. The chain uses TRBV2 and TRBJ2-7; 7 bases map to TRBD1. With V trimmed by 4 bases and J by 5 bases, 5 bases remained unmatched. Germline V lookup: CDR1 SNHLY, CDR2 FYNNEI. CDR3 length equals 13 residues. The DNA for the CDR3 is TGTGCCAGCAGTGGACAGGGTACCCACGAGCAGTACTTC. As protein: CASSGQGTHEQYF.

The table lists this clonotype with many counts. The chain couples TRBV12-3 or TRBV12-4 to TRBJ2-5; D might be TRBD1 (6 bases). V dropped 5 bases and J dropped 5 bases, with 24 bases sitting between them. The CDR3 is 17 residues long. The CDR3 region has the DNA TGTGCCAGCAGTCTTTCCGGTACAGGGATTTCCGGGGAGACCCAGTACTTC. Translation: CASSLSGTGISGETQYF.

The V call is TRBV6-1, the J call TRBJ1-1, with D perhaps matching TRBD1 (5 bases). The CDR3 consists of 13 residues. Germline CDR1 MNHNS, CDR2 SASEGT. V lost 6 bases and J 7 bases, leaving 15 bases between the germline ends. CDR3: CASRQGARGEAFF. In nucleotides, the CDR3 is TGTGCCAGCAGACAAGGGGCGAGGGGTGAAGCTTTCTTT.

This clonotype was recorded a few times. The chain couples TRBV20-1 to TRBJ1-4, with D hard to call. Germline CDR1 DFQATT, CDR2 SNEGSKA (reference sequence). This CDR3 is 13 amino acids long. V lost 5 bases and J lost 8, with 15 bases in between. The CDR3 bases are TGCAGTGCTCCATTAAATGAAGAAGAAAAACTGTTTTTT. It yields the protein CSAPLNEEEKLFF.

With respect to this clonotype: A much larger clone lies a single base off, so this may be a read error. The chain carries TRBV12-3 or TRBV12-4 and TRBJ2-2; maybe TRBD1 (5 bases). The CDR3 totals 14 residues. V was clipped by 5 bases and J by 4 bases, with 11 bases between them. CDR3 coding DNA: TGTGCCAGCAGTCCAGCAGGGTGCACCGGGGAGCTGTTTTTT. Encoded protein: CASSPAGCTGELFF.

The V and J genes are TRBV7-9 and TRBJ1-2; D uncertain. With 5 bases removed from V and 6 bases from J, the gap between germline ends came to 10 bases. The V gene's germline CDR1 is SEHNR and CDR2 FQNEAQ (reference sequence). CDR3 length: 12 amino acids. In DNA form, the CDR3 reads TGTGCCAGCAGCCCACCGACTAATGGCTACACCTTC. Protein sequence: CASSPPTNGYTF.

The V and J genes are TRBV12-3 or TRBV12-4 and TRBJ2-7, with D tentatively TRBD1 (6 bases). The CDR3 is 14 residues long. The ends were cut back, 6 bases at V and 6 bases at J, with 18 bases in the middle. The CDR3 loop reads CASRRGQGISEQYF. In DNA form, the CDR3 reads TGTGCCAGCAGACGAGGTCAGGGGATTTCCGAGCAGTACTTC.

Notes on this clonotype: A junction boundary mismatches the germline segment, possibly from a read error. V gene TRBV7-2 combines with J gene TRBJ1-5, with D unresolved. The CDR3 sequence is 16 residues long. From germline, CDR1 is SGHTA and CDR2 FQGNSA. CDR3 sequence reads: CASSLVSTDSNRPQHF. CDR3 in DNA: TGTGCCAGCAGCTTAGTCAGTACTGATAGCAATCGGCCCCAGCATTTT.

This clonotype was seen ten or more times. The chain carries TRBV28 and TRBJ1-1; 7 nucleotides align to TRBD1. CDR3 size: 11 residues. The J segment lost 11 bases and the V segment lost 5 bases, leaving 5 bases of the junction unmatched. Germline CDR1 is MDHEN and CDR2 is SYDVKM. The CDR3 DNA reads TGTGCCAGCAGTAATACAGGGGACGCTTTCTTT. Translated, it gives CASSNTGDAFF.

The V gene is TRBV6-2 or TRBV6-3, the J gene TRBJ2-5; possible D gene TRBD2, 6 bases. V was clipped by 7 bases and J by 5 bases, with 14 bases between them. Looked up from germline, CDR1 is MNHEY and CDR2 is SVGEGT. This CDR3 comprises 13 residues. The CDR3 region is CASISGSGETQYF. The CDR3 DNA reads as TGTGCCAGCATATCCGGGAGCGGGGAGACCCAGTACTTC.

This clonotype showed up many times. The V and J genes are TRBV2 and TRBJ2-5, with D possibly TRBD1 on 6 matching bases. The V and J ends lost 1 base and 5 bases respectively, with 14 bases between them. CDR1 and CDR2 (germline): SNHLY, FYNNEI. The CDR3 runs to 15 residues. The CDR3 here is CASSEGVGGRETQYF. The DNA for the CDR3 is TGTGCCAGCAGTGAAGGGGTAGGGGGTAGGGAGACCCAGTACTTC.

On this clonotype itself: An end of the junction differs from the germline gene, which may be a read error. The V gene is TRBV30, the J gene TRBJ1-1, with 7 bases matching TRBD1. There are 14 residues in the CDR3. In germline, CDR1 is GTSNPN, CDR2 SVGIG (reference sequence). CDR3 sequence reads: CAWGVLQGESEAFF. In DNA, the CDR3 is TGTGCCTGGGGTGTACTCCAGGGGGAATCTGAAGCTTTCTTT. Combining the CDR3 with reference TRBV30 and TRBJ1-1 gives the whole variable domain SQTIHQWPATLVQPVGSPLSLECTVEGTSNPNLYWYRQAAGRGLQLLFYSVGIGQISSEVPQNLSASRPQDRQFILSSKKLLLSDSGFYLCAWGVLQGESEAFFGQGTRLTVV.

In its sample, this clonotype was seen many times. The V gene is TRBV28, the J gene TRBJ2-7; 11 bases fit TRBD1. Germline V CDR1 and CDR2: MDHEN, SYDVKM. Losses at the gene ends were 3 bases for V and 4 bases for J; bases not matched to a gene: 8. The CDR3 spans 16 residues. The CDR3 loop is CASSLGGGQGVYEQYF. In DNA, the CDR3 is TGTGCCAGCAGTTTGGGTGGGGGACAGGGGGTTTACGAGCAGTACTTC. Supplemented by reference TRBV28 and TRBJ2-7, the full variable domain reads DVKVTQSSRYLVKRTGEKVFLECVQDMDHENMFWYRQDPGLGLRLIYFSYDVKMKEKGDIPEGYSVSREKKERFSLILESASTNQTSMYLCASSLGGGQGVYEQYFGPGTRLTVT.

The chain employs TRBV19 and TRBJ2-7; either TRBD1 or TRBD2 may supply D (5 bases each). Trimming pared 5 bases from V and 4 bases from J, leaving 15 bases between. Germline V gives CDR1 LNHDA, CDR2 SQIVND (reference sequence). The CDR3 spans 14 residues. The CDR3 bases are TGTGCCAGTAGTCCGGGACGGATCTATTACGAGCAGTACTTC. Residues: CASSPGRIYYEQYF.

This CDR3 is CASSLRQGTGELFF. As DNA, the CDR3 is TGCGCCAGCAGCTTGAGGCAGGGGACCGGGGAGCTGTTTTTT. The V call is TRBV5-1, the J call TRBJ2-2, with D maybe TRBD1 (6 bases). The length of the CDR3 is 14 residues. V dropped 1 base and J dropped 5 bases, with 9 bases sitting between them. The germline gives CDR1 SGHRS, CDR2 YFSETQ.

This rearrangement joins TRBV20-1 to TRBJ1-5; D remains ambiguous. Trimming shortened V by 0 bases and J by 5 bases, and 14 bases separated the two germline ends. The CDR3 is 15 amino acids. Per the germline V gene, CDR1 is DFQATT and CDR2 is SNEGSKA (reference sequence). In DNA, the CDR3 is TGCAGTGCTAGAGAGGCGGGTTTTCAATATCAGCCCCAGCATTTT. Translated, it gives CSAREAGFQYQPQHF.

A word on this clonotype: It may be a read error: a sequence one base away is much more abundant. The J gene is TRBJ1-1, the V gene TRBV28; tentative D call: TRBD1 (6 bases). Germline V lookup: CDR1 MDHEN, CDR2 SYDVKM. Between the trimmed V and J ends, which lost 4 bases and 4 bases, there was a span of 19 bases. The CDR3 length is 16 residues. The CDR3 spells CASSYLVGGGITEAFF. The DNA of the CDR3 is TGTGCCAGCAGTTACCTCGTCGGGGGCGGTATCACTGAAGCTTTCTTT.

CDR3 protein: CASSTRLVTDTQYF. The CDR3 DNA reads TGTGCCAGCAGTACAAGACTAGTGACAGATACGCAGTATTTT. The V gene is TRBV28, the J gene TRBJ2-3, with D possibly TRBD2 on 6 matching bases. CDR1 is MDHEN, CDR2 SYDVKM, per germline. V was cut by 5 bases and J by 3 bases, with 12 bases left in between. This CDR3 spans 14 amino acids. The full variable domain, rest sourced from reference TRBV28 and TRBJ2-3, is DVKVTQSSRYLVKRTGEKVFLECVQDMDHENMFWYRQDPGLGLRLIYFSYDVKMKEKGDIPEGYSVSREKKERFSLILESASTNQTSMYLCASSTRLVTDTQYFGPGTRLTVL.

This chain links TRBV20-1 with TRBJ2-2; the D gene is possibly TRBD1 (6 bases). The CDR3 is 13 residues long. Germline values: CDR1 DFQATT, CDR2 SNEGSKA (reference sequence). V lost 5 bases to trimming and J lost 4 bases, with 11 bases between them. The CDR3, as DNA: TGCAGTGCTCGGACCAGGGGCACCGGGGAGCTGTTTTTT. Translating it yields CSARTRGTGELFF.

This clonotype was seen many times. The chain combines TRBV12-3 or TRBV12-4 with TRBJ1-1; no firm D call. This CDR3 has 15 residues. Trimming stripped 5 bases from V and 2 bases from J, with 15 bases between. The CDR3 reads CASSPPPEGNTEAFF. The CDR3, as DNA: TGTGCCAGCAGTCCCCCCCCGGAGGGCAACACTGAAGCTTTCTTT.

This clonotype was recorded at least ten times. The J gene is TRBJ2-2, the V gene TRBV28; D not certain. V lost 3 bases, J lost 4 bases, and 6 bases lay in between. CDR1 and CDR2 (germline): MDHEN, SYDVKM. The length of the CDR3 is 13 residues. CDR3 protein: CASSFMGTGELFF. The CDR3 DNA reads as TGTGCCAGCAGTTTTATGGGCACCGGGGAGCTGTTTTTT.

The chain employs TRBV28 and TRBJ2-7, with D maybe TRBD1 (6 bases). Germline-derived CDR1 and CDR2 are MDHEN and SYDVKM. The CDR3 has 13 amino acids. V was clipped by 8 bases and J by 2 bases, with 13 bases between them. The CDR3 sequence is CASLQGSPYEQYF. The CDR3 bases are TGTGCCAGCTTACAGGGTTCACCCTACGAGCAGTACTTC.

The table lists this clonotype with many counts. The chain employs TRBV11-3 and TRBJ2-7; D is unclear. The CDR3 length is 12 residues. The germline V and J ends were trimmed by 1 base and 4 bases, with 5 bases remaining between them. CDR1 is SGHNT and CDR2 is YENEEA in the germline V gene. The CDR3: CASSLVWYEQYF. The DNA for the CDR3 is TGTGCCAGCAGCTTAGTATGGTACGAGCAGTACTTC.

This clonotype has a count of ten or more. This chain links TRBV7-2 with TRBJ2-7; TRBD2 matches at 8 bases. The CDR3 covers 13 residues. The junction had 5 bases not matched to a gene; V was cut back by 6 bases and J by 4 bases. The germline CDR1 and CDR2 sequences are SGHTA and FQGNSA. CDR3 DNA sequence: TGTGCCAGCAGTGGGGGACTAGGTTACGAGCAGTACTTC. Encoded protein: CASSGGLGYEQYF.

There are a few counts of this clonotype. The chain links TRBV12-3 or TRBV12-4 to TRBJ1-2; no clear D. Trimming removed 7 bases at V and 8 bases at J, with 20 bases between. The CDR3 runs 14 residues. The CDR3 nucleotides are TGTGCCAGCACCCTTCGGCGGGGAGTTAGGGGCTACACCTTC. Translating gives CASTLRRGVRGYTF.